This T cell receptor (beta chain) was sequenced for a study of shared clonotypes between healthy human individuals. About the study: Each donor contributed plates that comprised three CD4 naive, three CD4 memory, two CD8 naive and one CD8 memory.

Notes on the study in general: Four donors had about 5.1% of their naive CD4 clonotypes in common.

Naivety among CD8 cells was defined by CD45RO negativity and positive CCR7 selection, thereby excluding terminally differentiated effector memory CD45RA+ cells. Caucasian adults residing in Nashville, Tennessee made up all the donors. CDR3 length equals 13 residues. Germline V lookup: CDR1 MNHEY, CDR2 SMNVEV (reference sequence). The junction had 5 bases not matched to a gene; V was cut back by 9 bases and J by 6 bases. Libraries were prepared by immunoSEQ multiplex PCR; TCRdb keeps only in-frame clonotypes and omits some of them. The sample yields under 2,000,000 clones, about 95% seen once. On this clone: What it binds is not known.

The genes are TRBV27 and TRBJ2-7; 13 bases are a match to TRBD2. Sequencing was performed on naive CD8+ T cells sorted from blood. The TCR was taken from a man aged 18 to 30 in good health. CDR3 sequence: CASGLAGVSEQYF. CDR3 sequence (DNA): TGTGCCAGTGGACTAGCGGGAGTCTCCGAGCAGTACTTC.